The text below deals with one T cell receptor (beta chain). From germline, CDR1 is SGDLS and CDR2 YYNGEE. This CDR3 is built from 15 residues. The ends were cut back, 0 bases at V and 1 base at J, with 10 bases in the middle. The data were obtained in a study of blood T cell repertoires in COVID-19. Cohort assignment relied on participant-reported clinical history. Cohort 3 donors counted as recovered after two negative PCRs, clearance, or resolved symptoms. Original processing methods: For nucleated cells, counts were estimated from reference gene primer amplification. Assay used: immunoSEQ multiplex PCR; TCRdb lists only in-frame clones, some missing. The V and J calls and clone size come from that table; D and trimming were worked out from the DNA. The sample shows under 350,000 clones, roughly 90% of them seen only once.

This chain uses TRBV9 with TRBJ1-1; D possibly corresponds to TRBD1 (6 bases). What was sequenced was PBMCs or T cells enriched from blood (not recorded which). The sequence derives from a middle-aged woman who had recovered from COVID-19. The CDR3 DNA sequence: TGTGCCAGCAGCGTAGGACAGGTCAAGAACACTGAAGCTTTCTTT. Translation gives CASSVGQVKNTEAFF.